The entry below gives a single TCR beta chain sequence along with its context. This CDR3 spans 13 amino acids. CDR1 and CDR2 from the germline V gene are KGHSH and LQKENI. V dropped 6 bases and J dropped 7; count of bases not matched to a gene: 7. These data come from a study of blood T cell repertoires in COVID-19. About the research overall: Italy, Spain and the United States were the sources of the convalescent and acute COVID-19 samples.

In the authors' workflow: It was from reference gene primer amplification that nucleated cell counts were estimated. Sequencing was performed with immunoSEQ multiplex PCR; in TCRdb, only in-frame clones are kept and a portion is missing. V, J and clone size were drawn from that table, and D and trimming were deduced from the DNA. The sample comprises about 98,000 clones, approximately 88% of which are singletons, and approximately 4.5% rests with the top ten. The receptor's source is a human donor in a cohort sampled during active COVID-19. Sequenced material: peripheral blood. This chain joins TRBV18 and TRBJ1-1; TRBD1 agrees at 8 bases. The CDR3 sequence is CASSLDRGGEAFF. Written as DNA, the CDR3 is TGTGCCAGCTCCCTTGACAGGGGAGGTGAAGCTTTCTTT. Drawing the rest from reference TRBV18 and TRBJ1-1, the complete variable domain is NAGVMQNPRHLVRRRGQEARLRCSPMKGHSHVYWYRQLPEEGLKFMVYLQKENIIDESGMPKERFSAEFPKEGPSILRIQQVVRGDSAAYFCASSLDRGGEAFFGQGTRLTVV.